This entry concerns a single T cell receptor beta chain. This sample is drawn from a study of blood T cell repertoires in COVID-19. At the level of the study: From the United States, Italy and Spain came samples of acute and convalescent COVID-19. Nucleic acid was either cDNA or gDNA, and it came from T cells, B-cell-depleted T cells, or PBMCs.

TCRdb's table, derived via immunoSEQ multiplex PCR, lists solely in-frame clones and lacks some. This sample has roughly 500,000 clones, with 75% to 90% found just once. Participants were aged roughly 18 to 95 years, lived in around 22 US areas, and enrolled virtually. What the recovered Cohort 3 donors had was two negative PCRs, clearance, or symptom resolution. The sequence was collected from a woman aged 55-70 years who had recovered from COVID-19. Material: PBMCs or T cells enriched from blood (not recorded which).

The CDR3 spells CASSPTPNLYNSPLHF. Written as DNA, the CDR3 is TGTGCCAGCTCACCGACTCCTAACCTCTATAATTCACCCCTCCACTTT. The V gene is TRBV18, the J gene TRBJ1-6; D is unclear. Trimming pared 3 bases from V and 3 bases from J, leaving 12 bases between. The CDR3 runs 16 residues. Per the germline V gene, CDR1 is KGHSH and CDR2 is LQKENI.